These 30 T cell receptor beta chains originate from one sample sequenced in a study of blood T cell repertoires in COVID-19. Measured with immunoSEQ multiplex PCR; TCRdb has only the in-frame clones, and not every one. The sample yields approximately 210,000 clones, about 83% seen once. Sequencing used peripheral blood. These receptors originate from a man aged 50-59 years with active or convalescent COVID-19.

A few counts support this clone. The chain couples TRBV10-3 to TRBJ1-2; 9 bases align to TRBD1. V lost 8 bases, J lost 8 bases, and 9 bases stayed unmatched. The CDR3 runs 13 residues. Germline CDR1 reads ENHRY; CDR2 reads SYGVKD. CDR3: CAIGRDRVLGYTF. The DNA of the CDR3 is TGTGCCATCGGCCGGGACAGGGTCTTGGGCTACACCTTC.

The chain recombines TRBV21-1 with TRBJ1-2; no check of the table's D call, TRBD1, against the DNA was made. TRBV21-1 is given as a pseudogene. The CDR3 spans 15 residues. CDR3 region: CANQPSGGANYGYTF. The CDR3 nucleotides are TGTGCCAATCAACCCTCAGGGGGCGCGAACTATGGCTACACCTTC.

The chain carries TRBV2 and TRBJ1-3, with D maybe TRBD1 (5 bases). V gave up 8 bases and J gave up 0 bases, with 11 bases separating them. The CDR3 totals 14 residues. Germline CDR1 and CDR2: SNHLY and FYNNEI. CDR3 bases: TGTGCCAGCGGGGACTCCCTCTCTGGAAACACCATATATTTT. Amino acid sequence: CASGDSLSGNTIYF.

The CDR3 DNA reads as TGTGCCAGCACCAGGACAGGGGCTATTACTGAAGCTTTCTTT. Protein sequence: CASTRTGAITEAFF. V and J are TRBV6-5 and TRBJ1-1, with TRBD1 identical over 9 bases. The CDR3 runs to 14 residues. Germline V gene sequence: CDR1 MNHEY, CDR2 SVGAGI. The trim removed 7 bases at V and 5 bases at J, leaving 8 bases unmatched.

The chain combines TRBV28 with TRBJ2-6; D may be TRBD1 (6 bases). This CDR3 spans 16 amino acids. V lost 6 bases and J lost 0, with 12 bases in between. Germline V gives CDR1 MDHEN, CDR2 SYDVKM. The CDR3 protein is CASSLLQGSGANVLTF. In DNA form, the CDR3 reads TGTGCCAGCAGCCTTTTACAGGGCTCTGGGGCCAACGTCCTGACTTTC.

The chain combines TRBV5-6 with TRBJ1-1; 7 bases are a match to TRBD1. V gave up 2 bases and J gave up 0 bases; unmatched junction bases: 7. The CDR3 loop spans 16 amino acids. The germline CDR1 and CDR2 sequences are SGHDT and YYEEEE. The CDR3: CASSFWTGQMNTEAFF. Here the CDR3 DNA reads TGTGCCAGCAGCTTTTGGACGGGACAGATGAACACTGAAGCTTTCTTT.

The chain couples TRBV2 to TRBJ1-1, with D uncertain. The CDR3 consists of 12 residues. V shed 4 bases and J shed 1 base, with 4 bases lying between them. The germline CDR1 and CDR2 sequences are SNHLY and FYNNEI. CDR3: CASSVKNTEAFF. Written as DNA, the CDR3 is TGTGCCAGCAGTGTCAAGAACACTGAAGCTTTCTTT. Drawing the rest from reference TRBV2 and TRBJ1-1, the complete variable domain is EPEVTQTPSHQVTQMGQEVILRCVPISNHLYFYWYRQILGQKVEFLVSFYNNEISEKSEIFDDQFSVERPDGSNFTLKIRSTKLEDSAMYFCASSVKNTEAFFGQGTRLTVV.

This chain uses TRBV6-2 or TRBV6-3 with TRBJ1-2, with no clear D. Trimming removed 4 bases at V and 2 bases at J, with 5 bases between. Germline V CDR1 and CDR2: MNHEY, SVGEGT. This CDR3 region has 12 residues. The CDR3 region is CASSFQNYGYTF. Written as DNA, the CDR3 is TGTGCCAGCAGTTTTCAAAACTATGGCTACACCTTC.

The V and J genes are TRBV28 and TRBJ1-5; 7 positions agree with TRBD1. With V trimmed by 5 bases and J by 6 bases, 4 bases remained unmatched. This CDR3 is built from 13 residues. Germline values: CDR1 MDHEN, CDR2 SYDVKM. Here the CDR3 DNA reads TGTGCCAGCAGTCGGACAGGCGGTCAGCCCCAGCATTTT. This codes for CASSRTGGQPQHF.

The chain uses TRBV5-4 and TRBJ2-2; TRBD1 matches 7 bases. The CDR3 contains 16 residues. V was pared by 4 bases and J by 1 base, with 7 bases of the junction left unmatched. Germline V lookup: CDR1 SGHNT, CDR2 YYREEE (reference sequence). In DNA, the CDR3 is TGTGCCAGCAGCCCTGGACAGGCGAAGAACACCGGGGAGCTGTTTTTT. Encoded protein: CASSPGQAKNTGELFF. Filled out from reference TRBV5-4 and TRBJ2-2, the complete variable domain reads ETGVTQSPTHLIKTRGQQVTLRCSSQSGHNTVSWYQQALGQGPQFIFQYYREEENGRGNFPPRFSGLQFPNYSSELNVNALELDDSALYLCASSPGQAKNTGELFFGEGSRLTVL.

The chain recombines TRBV18 with TRBJ1-2; tentative D call: TRBD1 (5 bases). The V gene lost 6 bases and the J gene lost 3 bases, with 11 bases spanning the gap. CDR3 size: 13 residues. The germline V gene has CDR1 KGHSH and CDR2 LQKENI. The CDR3 loop reads CASSVGRDYGYTF. DNA of the CDR3: TGTGCCAGCTCGGTGGGCAGGGACTATGGCTACACCTTC.

The rearrangement joins TRBV7-2 to TRBJ2-7; D remains unclear. Trimming shortened V by 2 bases and J by 5 bases, and 10 bases separated the two germline ends. This CDR3 region has 13 residues. Germline CDR1 and CDR2: SGHTA and FQGNSA. CDR3 amino acids: CASSLSSVNEQYF. In DNA, the CDR3 is TGTGCCAGCAGCTTATCCAGTGTGAACGAGCAGTACTTC.

The chain combines TRBV7-2 with TRBJ2-2; 7 bases match TRBD2. CDR1 and CDR2 (germline): SGHTA, FQGNSA. The CDR3 is made up of 16 amino acids. V shed 2 bases and J 6 bases; nucleotides not matched to a gene: 9. The DNA of the CDR3 is TGTGCCAGCAGCTTAATGAGCGGGGCTTTGGCCGGGGAGCTGTTTTTT. Translating gives CASSLMSGALAGELFF.

For this clone: Distinct nucleotide sequences in the sample also encode this CDR3. This chain connects TRBV30 to TRBJ2-7; TRBD2 matches 9 bases. Trimming at V came to 8 bases and at J to 0 bases, leaving 2 bases not matched to a gene. The CDR3 is 12 residues long. Per the germline V gene, CDR1 is GTSNPN and CDR2 is SVGIG (reference sequence). CDR3: CARSGSSYEQYF. The DNA of the CDR3 is TGTGCCCGTAGCGGGAGCTCCTACGAGCAGTACTTC.

This clone was counted a single time. The chain is built from TRBV10-3 and TRBJ1-1; the D is unclear. The length of the CDR3 is 17 residues. The germline V and J ends were trimmed by 0 bases and 0 bases, with 14 bases remaining between them. In germline, CDR1 is ENHRY, CDR2 SYGVKD. The CDR3 loop reads CAISESYSWQLNTEAFF. The CDR3, as DNA: TGTGCCATCAGTGAGTCGTATTCGTGGCAATTGAACACTGAAGCTTTCTTT.

The CDR3 region is CASSERRGNEQFF. In DNA, the CDR3 is TGTGCCAGCAGTGAGAGGAGGGGCAATGAGCAGTTCTTC. V and J are TRBV2 and TRBJ2-1; a possible D gene is TRBD2 (6 bases). The CDR3 has 13 amino acids. CDR1 is SNHLY and CDR2 is FYNNEI in the germline V gene. Trimming left V 3 bases short and J 6 bases short, with 9 bases between.

V gene TRBV30 combines with J gene TRBJ2-2; perhaps TRBD2 as D (6 bases). Germline V gene sequence: CDR1 GTSNPN, CDR2 SVGIG (reference sequence). V lost 2 bases to trimming and J lost 7 bases, with 11 bases between them. The CDR3 spans 13 residues. The CDR3 sequence: CAWSRDLYGELFF. The CDR3 DNA is TGTGCCTGGAGTAGGGACTTGTACGGGGAGCTGTTTTTT.

This clone has ten or more counts. The J gene is TRBJ2-7, the V gene TRBV5-4, with unresolved D. V was cut by 3 bases and J by 1 base, with 11 bases left in between. The CDR3 length is 14 residues. Germline V CDR1 and CDR2: SGHNT, YYREEE (reference sequence). The CDR3 sequence: CASSSTPKSYEQYF. In DNA form, the CDR3 reads TGTGCCAGCAGCTCGACTCCAAAGTCCTACGAGCAGTACTTC. The variable domain in full, completed from reference TRBV5-4 and TRBJ2-7, reads ETGVTQSPTHLIKTRGQQVTLRCSSQSGHNTVSWYQQALGQGPQFIFQYYREEENGRGNFPPRFSGLQFPNYSSELNVNALELDDSALYLCASSSTPKSYEQYFGPGTRLTVT.

The chain recombines TRBV2 with TRBJ1-6, with a weak D call TRBD1 (6 bases). Germline loops: CDR1 SNHLY, CDR2 FYNNEI. V dropped 6 bases and J dropped 1 base, with 10 bases sitting between them. CDR3 length equals 15 residues. CDR3 bases: TGTGCCAGCAGGGGGGCTAGGTCCTATAATTCACCCCTCCACTTT. This encodes CASRGARSYNSPLHF.

J is TRBJ2-7 and V is TRBV6-1; TRBD1 matches 8 bases. Germline trimming cut 6 bases from V and 3 bases from J; bases unmatched to any gene: 13. Germline CDR1 reads MNHNS; CDR2 reads SASEGT. This CDR3 has 16 residues. As DNA, the CDR3 is TGTGCCAGCAGAGAACTCAGGGGGCTACCGTTCTACGAGCAGTACTTC. Amino acids: CASRELRGLPFYEQYF.

The chain recombines TRBV28 with TRBJ2-7, with D unresolved. The CDR3 extends over 11 amino acids. The germline CDR1 and CDR2 sequences are MDHEN and SYDVKM. The V end was cut by 10 bases, the J end by 2 bases, with 9 bases between. CDR3 coding DNA: TGTGCCACCGACATCCCCTACGAGCAGTACTTC. Translation gives CATDIPYEQYF.

The V call is TRBV28, the J call TRBJ1-1; D unclear. Trimming removed 6 bases from V and 1 base from J, with 12 bases in between. This CDR3 spans 14 amino acids. From germline, CDR1 is MDHEN and CDR2 SYDVKM. CDR3 sequence: CASRTTNQNTEAFF. CDR3 nucleotide sequence: TGTGCCAGCAGGACAACAAATCAGAACACTGAAGCTTTCTTT.

The chain recombines TRBV6-5 with TRBJ1-1; maybe TRBD1 (6 bases). V was cut by 0 bases and J by 5 bases, with 10 bases left in between. The length of the CDR3 is 14 residues. Germline values: CDR1 MNHEY, CDR2 SVGAGI. The CDR3 DNA reads as TGTGCCAGCAGTTACTCCACAGGGTGGACTGAAGCTTTCTTT. Its protein product is CASSYSTGWTEAFF.

The V and J genes are TRBV15 and TRBJ1-2, with D tentatively TRBD1 (6 bases). The germline gives CDR1 LNHNV, CDR2 YYDKDF (reference sequence). V shed 2 bases and J shed 3 bases, with 7 bases lying between them. The CDR3 spans 13 residues. The CDR3 region is CATSRRTDYGYTF. The CDR3 nucleotides read TGTGCCACCAGCAGACGGACAGACTATGGCTACACCTTC. Together with reference TRBV15 and TRBJ1-2, the CDR3 gives the full variable domain: DAMVIQNPRYQVTQFGKPVTLSCSQTLNHNVMYWYQQKSSQAPKLLFHYYDKDFNNEADTPDNFQSRRPNTSFCFLDIRSPGLGDTAMYLCATSRRTDYGYTFGSGTRLTVV.

As for this clone: Germline and junction disagree at one end, which may indicate a read error. The CDR3 region has the DNA TGTGCCTGGAGTGATCGGTCACCGGGTCCCCGGCATTTT. It yields the protein CAWSDRSPGPRHF. V usage is TRBV30 and J usage is TRBJ1-5, with D unclear. This CDR3 has 13 residues. CDR1 GTSNPN and CDR2 SVGIG come from the germline V gene (reference sequence). The variable domain in full, completed from reference TRBV30 and TRBJ1-5, reads SQTIHQWPATLVQPVGSPLSLECTVEGTSNPNLYWYRQAAGRGLQLLFYSVGIGQISSEVPQNLSASRPQDRQFILSSKKLLLSDSGFYLCAWSDRSPGPRHFGDGTRLSIL.

The chain uses TRBV18 and TRBJ2-3; 15 bases agree with TRBD2. The V gene's germline CDR1 is KGHSH and CDR2 LQKENI. This CDR3 contains 17 residues. V lost 8 bases, J lost 5 bases, and 11 bases stayed unmatched. This CDR3 is CASTRTSGRAIGDTQYF. Here the CDR3 DNA reads TGTGCCAGCACACGGACTAGCGGGAGGGCCATAGGAGATACGCAGTATTTT.

This rearrangement joins TRBV6-1 to TRBJ1-5, with TRBD1 matching 10 bases. The CDR3 spans 15 residues. V shed 4 bases, J shed 6 bases, and the junction held 6 bases outside the gene matches. Germline assignment: CDR1 MNHNS and CDR2 SASEGT. CDR3 protein: CASSGGQGNGQPQHF. CDR3 DNA: TGTGCCAGCAGTGGGGGACAGGGGAATGGTCAGCCCCAGCATTTT.

The chain carries TRBV30 and TRBJ1-1, with D maybe TRBD1 (6 bases). CDR3 size: 13 residues. Between the trimmed V and J ends, which lost 0 bases and 3 bases, there was a span of 8 bases. The germline V gene encodes CDR1 GTSNPN and CDR2 SVGIG (reference sequence). As DNA, the CDR3 is TGTGCCTGGAGTGTAAAGGGGGACACTGAAGCTTTCTTT. This gives the protein CAWSVKGDTEAFF.

The chain has TRBV19 and TRBJ1-5, with 8 bases fitting TRBD1. The CDR3 runs to 15 residues. The V gene end was trimmed by 8 bases and the J gene end by 2 bases; junction bases not matched to a gene: 8. Germline CDR1 is LNHDA and CDR2 is SQIVND (reference sequence). CDR3 residues: CASQISRGRNQPQHF. The CDR3 nucleotides read TGTGCCAGTCAAATTAGCAGGGGGCGCAATCAGCCCCAGCATTTT. The complete variable domain, with remaining parts taken from reference TRBV19 and TRBJ1-5, reads DGGITQSPKYLFRKEGQNVTLSCEQNLNHDAMYWYRQDPGQGLRLIYYSQIVNDFQKGDIAEGYSVSREKKESFPLTVTSAQKNPTAFYLCASQISRGRNQPQHFGDGTRLSIL.

The chain uses TRBV28 and TRBJ1-2; TRBD1 matches at 8 bases. The CDR3 is made up of 15 amino acids. Trimming took 4 bases from V and 7 from J; bases not matched to a gene: 11. The germline gives CDR1 MDHEN, CDR2 SYDVKM. Written as DNA, the CDR3 is TGTGCCAGCAGTTCACCGGGACAGGTGTTGGGTGGCTACACCTTC. Translating gives CASSSPGQVLGGYTF.